This is a list of T cell receptor beta chains from one sample in a study of CD8+CD57+ T cells in acquired aplastic anemia. Each CDR3 protein is one row after TCRdb ran MiXCR on the reads. This sample yields about 150,000 distinct CDR3 sequences, of which around 52% are seen a single time; 30% to 40% belongs to the top ten. Material: sorted CD4+, CD8+, or CD8+CD57+ T cells (not recorded which) from PBMCs. These receptors all stem from a human donor with aplastic anemia. The CDR3 runs from the conserved cysteine through the conserved F or W. A D gene is named only where the DNA matches it firmly. Rows may omit the clone size; those that give it use once, few, many or a size class.

J gene | CDR3 length | D gene | V gene | clone size | CDR3 DNA | CDR3 protein
TRBJ1-1 | 14 | TRBD1 | TRBV15 | . | TGTGCCACCAGCAGAAGGACAGGGTTGACTGAAGCTTTCTTT | CATSRRTGLTEAFF
TRBJ2-7 | 15 | TRBD2 | TRBV10-3 | . | TGTGCCATCAGTGAGTTGGGCGGGAGCTCCTACGAGCAGTACTTC | CAISELGGSSYEQYF
TRBJ2-7 | 11 | . | TRBV5-5 | many | TGTGCCAGCAGCTCGGAATACGAGCAGTACTTC | CASSSEYEQYF
TRBJ2-3 | 12 | . | TRBV12-3/TRBV12-4 | once | TGTGCCAGCAACCAGTTCACAGATACGCAGTATTTT | CASNQFTDTQYF
TRBJ2-1 | 15 | . | TRBV19 | . | TGTGCCAGTAGTATTGGGCAGGGTGGATACAATGAGCAGTTCTTC | CASSIGQGGYNEQFF
TRBJ2-7 | 16 | TRBD1 | TRBV11-2 | . | TGTGCCAGCCGCTTACACTGGGACAGGGGGTTCGACGAGCAGTACTTC | CASRLHWDRGFDEQYF
TRBJ1-6 | 15 | . | TRBV19 | . | TGTGCCACCAGACAGGAGAGCTCCTATAATTCACCCCTCCACTTT | CATRQESSYNSPLHF
TRBJ2-3 | 15 | TRBD2 | TRBV24-1 | . | TGTGCCACCAGTACCGGACTAGCAGGGCGCAATGAGCAGTATTTT | CATSTGLAGRNEQYF
TRBJ1-2 | 15 | TRBD1 | TRBV6-1 | . | TGTGCCATCAGTGAGCCGGGGACAGGGGTGATTGGCTACACCTTC | CAISEPGTGVIGYTF
TRBJ1-1 | 13 | . | TRBV6-1 | . | TGTGCCAGCAGTCAAGACACGAACACTGAAGCTTTCTTT | CASSQDTNTEAFF
TRBJ2-1 | 17 | TRBD2 | TRBV29-1 | . | TGCAGCGTTGTCGGCGCGTCCTGGCGGGGGTCCTACAATGAGCAGTTCTTC | CSVVGASWRGSYNEQFF
TRBJ2-7 | 13 | . | TRBV20-1 | . | TGCAGTGCTAGTGGGACTGAGTTCTACGAGCAGTACTTC | CSASGTEFYEQYF
TRBJ1-5 | 14 | . | TRBV20-1 | . | TGCAGTGCTAGAGAGACAGGTCTCAATCAGCCCCAGCATTTT | CSARETGLNQPQHF
TRBJ2-7 | 15 | TRBD1 | TRBV19 | few | TGTGCCAGTAGTATCGCGGCAGGGGGCTCCTACGAGCAGTACTTC | CASSIAAGGSYEQYF
TRBJ1-1 | 13 | . | TRBV19 | many | TGTGCCAGTAGTATTTATGTGAACACTGAAGCTTTCTTT | CASSIYVNTEAFF
TRBJ1-1 | 15 | . | TRBV2 | . | TGTGCCAGCAGTGATAGAGGGGGATCCAGCACTGAAGCTTTCTTT | CASSDRGGSSTEAFF
TRBJ2-5 | 16 | TRBD2 | TRBV7-4 | . | TGTGCCAGCAGCTTAGGACTAGCGGGGCTCCAAGAGACCCAGTACTTC | CASSLGLAGLQETQYF
TRBJ2-3 | 15 | . | TRBV13 | many | TGTGCCAGCAGTACCATTGAGGCGGCCACAGATACGCAGTATTTT | CASSTIEAATDTQYF
TRBJ1-5 | 14 | . | TRBV9 | many | TGTGCCAGCAGCGTAGATGGCAGCAATCAGCCCCAGCATTTT | CASSVDGSNQPQHF
TRBJ2-5 | 15 | TRBD2 | TRBV24-1 | few | TGTGCCACCAGTGATCCTCCCGGGGGGAAAGAGACCCAGTACTTC | CATSDPPGGKETQYF
TRBJ2-7 | 14 | . | TRBV12-3/TRBV12-4 | many | TGTGCCAGCAGTTACGGCCCCGGGACCGACGAGCAGTACTTC | CASSYGPGTDEQYF
TRBJ2-7 | 13 | . | TRBV27 | . | TGTGCCAGCAGTTCCAGGGACGCCTACGAGCAGTACTTC | CASSSRDAYEQYF
TRBJ2-2 | 14 | . | TRBV11-3 | many | TGTGCCAGCAGCGGGTGGGAGGAAATCGGGGAGCTGTTTTTT | CASSGWEEIGELFF
TRBJ2-5 | 13 | TRBD1 | TRBV12-3/TRBV12-4 | many | TGTGCCAGCAGTACGGGACAGGGGGAGACCCAGTACTTC | CASSTGQGETQYF
TRBJ2-5 | 15 | TRBD2 | TRBV20-1 | . | TGCAGTGCTGCCCTCCCGCTAGCGGGGGTAGAGACCCAGTACTTC | CSAALPLAGVETQYF
TRBJ1-6 | 13 | . | TRBV7-9 | . | TGTGCCAGCACCAGAGGCGGGGATTCACCCCTCCACTTT | CASTRGGDSPLHF
TRBJ1-5 | 14 | . | TRBV19 | once | TGTGCCAGTAGTATTTCAGGGGATGGGCAGCCCCAGCATTTT | CASSISGDGQPQHF
TRBJ2-3 | 12 | TRBD1 | TRBV30 | . | TGTGCCTGGAGTGTAGGGACAGATACGCGGTATTTT | CAWSVGTDTRYF
TRBJ2-7 | 14 | TRBD1 | TRBV20-1 | few | TGCAGTGCTTGGCCCTCGGGACAGTCCTACGAGCAGTACTTC | CSAWPSGQSYEQYF
TRBJ1-1 | 13 | . | TRBV9 | . | TGTGCCAGCAGCGACGGGCCGAACACTGAAGCTTTCTTT | CASSDGPNTEAFF